The entry below gives a single T cell receptor beta chain sequence along with its context. The sample belongs to a study of OX40 agonist ivuxolimab in advanced cancers. About the research overall: The treatment was a fully human IgG2 OX40 agonist, ivuxolimab. Every patient in dose escalation had hepatocellular carcinoma, melanoma, renal cell or head and neck cancer. Checkpoint inhibitors had been given previously to roughly 40% of patients.

Method: immunoSEQ multiplex PCR; TCRdb's copy keeps in-frame clones and lacks some. The sample lists about 58,000 clones, about 90% occurring once. In germline, CDR1 is MNHEY, CDR2 SMNVEV (reference sequence). V shed 5 bases and J shed 7 bases, with 11 bases lying between them. This CDR3 is 13 amino acids long. The cohort excluded patients with autoimmune disease history or systemic immunosuppression. The V gene is TRBV27, the J gene TRBJ1-4, with a possible D match to TRBD1 (6 bases). This receptor was identified in an adult with an advanced solid tumor such as melanoma, head and neck, liver or kidney cancer. Sequences were derived from CD4+ or CD8+ T cells sorted from blood, sampled in a trial of the OX40 agonist ivuxolimab. The chain's CDR3 is CASSRGPGEKLFF. The CDR3 DNA is TGTGCCAGCAGTCGGGGGCCGGGTGAAAAACTGTTTTTT.